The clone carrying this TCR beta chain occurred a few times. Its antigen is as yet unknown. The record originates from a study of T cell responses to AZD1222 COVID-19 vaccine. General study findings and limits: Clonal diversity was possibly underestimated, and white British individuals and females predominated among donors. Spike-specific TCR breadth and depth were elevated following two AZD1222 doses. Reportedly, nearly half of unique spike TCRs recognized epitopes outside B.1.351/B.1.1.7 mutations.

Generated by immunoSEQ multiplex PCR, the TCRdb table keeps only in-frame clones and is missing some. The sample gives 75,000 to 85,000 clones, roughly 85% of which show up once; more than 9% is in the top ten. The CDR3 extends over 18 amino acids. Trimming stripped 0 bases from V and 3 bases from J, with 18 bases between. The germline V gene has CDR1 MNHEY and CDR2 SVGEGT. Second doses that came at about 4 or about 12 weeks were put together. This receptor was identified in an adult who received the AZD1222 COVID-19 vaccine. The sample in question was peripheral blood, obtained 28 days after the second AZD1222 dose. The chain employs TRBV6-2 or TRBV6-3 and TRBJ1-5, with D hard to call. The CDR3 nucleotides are TGTGCCAGCAGTTACTCGAAAAAAGGTTCAACCCTCAATCAGCCCCAGCATTTT. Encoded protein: CASSYSKKGSTLNQPQHF.